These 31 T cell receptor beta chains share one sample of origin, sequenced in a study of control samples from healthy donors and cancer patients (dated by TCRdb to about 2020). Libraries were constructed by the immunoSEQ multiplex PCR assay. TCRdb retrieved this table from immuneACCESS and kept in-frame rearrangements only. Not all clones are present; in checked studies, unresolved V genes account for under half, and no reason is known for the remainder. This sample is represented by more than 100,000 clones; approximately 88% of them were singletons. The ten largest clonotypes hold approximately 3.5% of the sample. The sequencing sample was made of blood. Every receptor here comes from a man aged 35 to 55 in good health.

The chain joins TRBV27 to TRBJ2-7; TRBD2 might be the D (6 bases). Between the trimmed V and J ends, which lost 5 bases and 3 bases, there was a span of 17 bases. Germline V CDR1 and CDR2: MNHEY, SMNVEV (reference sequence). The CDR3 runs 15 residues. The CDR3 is CASSRTGRGLYEQYF. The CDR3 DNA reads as TGTGCCAGCAGTCGAACGGGACGGGGACTCTACGAGCAGTACTTC.

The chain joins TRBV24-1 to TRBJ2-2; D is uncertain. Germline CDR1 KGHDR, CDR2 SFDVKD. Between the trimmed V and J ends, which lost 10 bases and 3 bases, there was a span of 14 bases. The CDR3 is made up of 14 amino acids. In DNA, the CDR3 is TGTGCCACAAAGGGATTAGATGACACCGGGGAGCTGTTTTTT. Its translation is CATKGLDDTGELFF.

CDR3 coding DNA: TGTGCCAGCAGCTTAGTGTCTAGCGGGGGCCTTAGACAAGAGACCCAGTACTTC. This sequence encodes CASSLVSSGGLRQETQYF. This rearrangement joins TRBV11-3 to TRBJ2-5; 10 bases align to TRBD2. CDR1 is SGHNT and CDR2 is YENEEA in the germline V gene. Trimming cost V 1 base and J 2 bases; bases outside gene matches: 10. The CDR3 length is 18 residues.

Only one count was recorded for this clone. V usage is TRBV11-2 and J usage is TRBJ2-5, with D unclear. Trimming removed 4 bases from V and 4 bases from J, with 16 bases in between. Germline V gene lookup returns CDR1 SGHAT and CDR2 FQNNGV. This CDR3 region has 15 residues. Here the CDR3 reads CASSSPNWAPETQYF. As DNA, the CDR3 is TGTGCCAGCAGCTCCCCCAACTGGGCACCAGAGACCCAGTACTTC.

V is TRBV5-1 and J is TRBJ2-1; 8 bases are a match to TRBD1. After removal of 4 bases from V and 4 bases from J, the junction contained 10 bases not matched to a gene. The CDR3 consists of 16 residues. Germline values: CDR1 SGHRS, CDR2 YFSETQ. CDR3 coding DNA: TGCGCCAGCAGCCTTCAGGGGACAGGAGGGTACAATGAGCAGTTCTTC. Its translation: CASSLQGTGGYNEQFF.

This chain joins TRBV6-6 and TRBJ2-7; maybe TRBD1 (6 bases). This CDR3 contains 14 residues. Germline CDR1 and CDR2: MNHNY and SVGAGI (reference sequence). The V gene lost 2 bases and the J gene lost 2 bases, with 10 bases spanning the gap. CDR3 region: CASSYPGQTYEQYF. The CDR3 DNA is TGTGCCAGCAGTTACCCTGGACAGACCTACGAGCAGTACTTC.

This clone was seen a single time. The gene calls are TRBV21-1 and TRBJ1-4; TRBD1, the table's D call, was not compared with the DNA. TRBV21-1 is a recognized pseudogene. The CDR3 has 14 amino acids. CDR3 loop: CASSLRTGGEKLFF. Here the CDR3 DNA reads TGTGCCAGCAGCTTACGGACAGGGGGTGAAAAACTGTTTTTT.

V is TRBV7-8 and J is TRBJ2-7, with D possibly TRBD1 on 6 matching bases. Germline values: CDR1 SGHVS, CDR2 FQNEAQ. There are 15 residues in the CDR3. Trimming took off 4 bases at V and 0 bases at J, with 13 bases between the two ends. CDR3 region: CASSSSGTPSYEQYF. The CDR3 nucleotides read TGTGCCAGCAGCTCCTCCGGGACACCCTCCTACGAGCAGTACTTC.

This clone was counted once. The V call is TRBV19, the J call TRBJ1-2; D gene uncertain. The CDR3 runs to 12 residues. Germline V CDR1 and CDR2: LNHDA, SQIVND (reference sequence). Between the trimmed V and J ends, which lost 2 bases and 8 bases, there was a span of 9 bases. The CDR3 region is CASSISGGGYTF. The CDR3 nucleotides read TGTGCCAGTAGTATATCCGGCGGGGGCTACACCTTC. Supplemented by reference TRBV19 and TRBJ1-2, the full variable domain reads DGGITQSPKYLFRKEGQNVTLSCEQNLNHDAMYWYRQDPGQGLRLIYYSQIVNDFQKGDIAEGYSVSREKKESFPLTVTSAQKNPTAFYLCASSISGGGYTFGSGTRLTVV.

The CDR3 sequence: CATRPGNHRRTGGGDGQPQHF. The CDR3 DNA follows: TGTGCCACCAGGCCAGGGAATCACAGGCGGACAGGGGGCGGTGATGGTCAGCCCCAGCATTTT. The V call is TRBV24-1, the J call TRBJ1-5; TRBD1 matches 11 bases. Trimming took 7 bases from V and 6 from J; bases not matched to a gene: 25. CDR1 is KGHDR and CDR2 is SFDVKD in the germline V gene. This CDR3 has 21 amino acids.

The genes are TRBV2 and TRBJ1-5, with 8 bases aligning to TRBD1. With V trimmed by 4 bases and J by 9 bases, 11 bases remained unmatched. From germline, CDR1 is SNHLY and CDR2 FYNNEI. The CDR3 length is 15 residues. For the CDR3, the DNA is TGTGCCAGCAGTGCGGACAGGGTTGAATTAAGGCCCCAGCATTTT. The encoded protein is CASSADRVELRPQHF.

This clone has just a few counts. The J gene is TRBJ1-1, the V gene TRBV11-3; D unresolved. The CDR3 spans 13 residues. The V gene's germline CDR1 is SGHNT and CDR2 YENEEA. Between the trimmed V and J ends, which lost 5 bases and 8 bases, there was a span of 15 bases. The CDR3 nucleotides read TGTGCCAGCAGCCATGAACGGACGGTAGAAGCTTTCTTT. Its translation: CASSHERTVEAFF.

The CDR3 protein is CASSPRDTEAFF. The CDR3 coding sequence is TGTGCCAGCTCGCCGAGGGATACTGAAGCTTTCTTT. The V call is TRBV18, the J call TRBJ1-1; the D is unclear. The CDR3 consists of 12 residues. Trimming took off 6 bases at V and 5 bases at J, with 10 bases between the two ends. The V gene's germline CDR1 is KGHSH and CDR2 LQKENI.

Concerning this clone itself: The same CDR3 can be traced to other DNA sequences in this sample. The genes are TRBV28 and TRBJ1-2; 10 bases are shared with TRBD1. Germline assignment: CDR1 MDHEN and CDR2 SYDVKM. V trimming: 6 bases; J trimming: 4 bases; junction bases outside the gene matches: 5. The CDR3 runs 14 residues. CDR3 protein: CASSSGQGVYGYTF. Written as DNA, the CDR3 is TGTGCCAGCAGCTCTGGACAGGGGGTCTATGGCTACACCTTC.

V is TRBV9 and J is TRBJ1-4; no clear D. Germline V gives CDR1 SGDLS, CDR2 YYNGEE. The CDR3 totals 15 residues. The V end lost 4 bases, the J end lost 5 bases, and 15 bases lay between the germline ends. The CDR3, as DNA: TGTGCCAGCAGCCATCTCCAGGCGACAAATGAAAAACTGTTTTTT. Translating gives CASSHLQATNEKLFF. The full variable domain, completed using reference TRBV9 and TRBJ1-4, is DSGVTQTPKHLITATGQRVTLRCSPRSGDLSVYWYQQSLDQGLQFLIQYYNGEERAKGNILERFSAQQFPDLHSELNLSSLELGDSALYFCASSHLQATNEKLFFGSGTQLSVL.

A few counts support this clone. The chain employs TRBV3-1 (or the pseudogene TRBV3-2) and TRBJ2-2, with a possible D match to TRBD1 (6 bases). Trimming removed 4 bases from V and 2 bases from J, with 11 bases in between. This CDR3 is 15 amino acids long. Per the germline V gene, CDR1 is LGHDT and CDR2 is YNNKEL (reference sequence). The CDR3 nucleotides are TGTGCCAGCAGCCTAGGACAGCACAACACCGGGGAGCTGTTTTTT. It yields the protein CASSLGQHNTGELFF.

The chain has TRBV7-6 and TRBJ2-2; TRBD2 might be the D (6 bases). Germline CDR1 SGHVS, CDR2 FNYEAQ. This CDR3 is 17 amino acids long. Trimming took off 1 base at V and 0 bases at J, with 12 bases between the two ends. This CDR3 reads CASSLGRRTTNTGELFF. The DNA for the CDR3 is TGTGCCAGCAGCTTAGGGCGGCGGACTACGAACACCGGGGAGCTGTTTTTT.

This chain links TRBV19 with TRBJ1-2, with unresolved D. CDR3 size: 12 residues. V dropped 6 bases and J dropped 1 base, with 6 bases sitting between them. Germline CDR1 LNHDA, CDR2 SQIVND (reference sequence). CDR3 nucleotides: TGTGCCAGTAGGGACTTTAACTATGGCTACACCTTC. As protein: CASRDFNYGYTF.

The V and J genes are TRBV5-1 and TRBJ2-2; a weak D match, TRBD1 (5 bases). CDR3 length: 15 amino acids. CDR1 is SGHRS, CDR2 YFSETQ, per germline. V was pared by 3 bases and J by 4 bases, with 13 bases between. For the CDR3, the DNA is TGCGCCAGCAGCTACAACAGTCAGGGCACCGGGGAGCTGTTTTTT. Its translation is CASSYNSQGTGELFF. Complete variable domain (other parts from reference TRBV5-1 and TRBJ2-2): KAGVTQTPRYLIKTRGQQVTLSCSPISGHRSVSWYQQTPGQGLQFLFEYFSETQRNKGNFPGRFSGRQFSNSRSEMNVSTLELGDSALYLCASSYNSQGTGELFFGEGSRLTVL.

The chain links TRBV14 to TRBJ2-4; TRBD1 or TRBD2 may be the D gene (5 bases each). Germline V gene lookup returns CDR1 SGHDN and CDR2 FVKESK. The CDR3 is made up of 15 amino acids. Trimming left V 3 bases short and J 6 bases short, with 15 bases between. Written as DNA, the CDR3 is TGTGCCAGCAGCCAGCCGGGACGGCTAAGAAACATTCAGTACTTC. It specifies CASSQPGRLRNIQYF.

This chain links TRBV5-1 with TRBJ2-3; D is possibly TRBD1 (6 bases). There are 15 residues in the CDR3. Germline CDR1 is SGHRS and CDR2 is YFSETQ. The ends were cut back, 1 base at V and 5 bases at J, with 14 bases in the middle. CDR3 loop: CASSLNGRGGDTQYF. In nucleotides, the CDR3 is TGCGCCAGCAGCTTGAACGGCAGGGGTGGAGATACGCAGTATTTT.

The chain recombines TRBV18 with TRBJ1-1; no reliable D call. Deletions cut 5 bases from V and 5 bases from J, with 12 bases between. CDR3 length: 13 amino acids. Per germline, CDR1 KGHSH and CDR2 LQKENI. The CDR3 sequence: CASSKDGVTEAFF. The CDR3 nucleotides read TGTGCCAGCTCAAAGGATGGGGTTACTGAAGCTTTCTTT.

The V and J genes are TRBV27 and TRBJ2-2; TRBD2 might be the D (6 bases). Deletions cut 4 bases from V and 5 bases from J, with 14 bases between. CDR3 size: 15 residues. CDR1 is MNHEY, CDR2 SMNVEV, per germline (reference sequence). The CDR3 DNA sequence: TGTGCCAGCAGTTCGGCGGCGGGGATTACCGGGGAGCTGTTTTTT. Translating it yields CASSSAAGITGELFF.

The CDR3 sequence: CASSDTMNTGELFF. CDR3 bases: TGCGCCAGCAGTGATACTATGAACACCGGGGAGCTGTTTTTT. The J gene is TRBJ2-2, the V gene TRBV5-1; D not certain. V was cut by 5 bases and J by 1 base, with 9 bases left in between. Germline CDR1 reads SGHRS; CDR2 reads YFSETQ. The CDR3 is 14 residues long.

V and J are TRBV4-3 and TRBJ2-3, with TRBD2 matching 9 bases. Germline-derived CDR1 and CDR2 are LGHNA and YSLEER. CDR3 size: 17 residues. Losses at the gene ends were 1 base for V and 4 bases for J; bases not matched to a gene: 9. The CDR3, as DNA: TGCGCCAGCAGCCAAGGTTCAGGCGGGGGGGCCTCAGATACGCAGTATTTT. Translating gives CASSQGSGGGASDTQYF.

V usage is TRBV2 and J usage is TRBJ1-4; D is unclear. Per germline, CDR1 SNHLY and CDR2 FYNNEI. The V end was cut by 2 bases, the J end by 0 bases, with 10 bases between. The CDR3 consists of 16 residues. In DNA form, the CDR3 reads TGTGCCAGCAGTGAACGTTTCCGTGCAACTAATGAAAAACTGTTTTTT. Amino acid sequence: CASSERFRATNEKLFF.

The DNA for the CDR3 is TGTGCCAGCAGCTTGTATCAGAGCTCTGGGGCCAACGTCCTGACTTTC. This codes for CASSLYQSSGANVLTF. The J gene is TRBJ2-6, the V gene TRBV5-6; D remains ambiguous. The CDR3 sequence is 16 residues long. Germline CDR1 SGHDT, CDR2 YYEEEE. Trimming stripped 1 base from V and 0 bases from J, with 8 bases between. Filled out from reference TRBV5-6 and TRBJ2-6, the complete variable domain reads DAGVTQSPTHLIKTRGQQVTLRCSPKSGHDTVSWYQQALGQGPQFIFQYYEEEERQRGNFPDRFSGHQFPNYSSELNVNALLLGDSALYLCASSLYQSSGANVLTFGAGSRLTVL.

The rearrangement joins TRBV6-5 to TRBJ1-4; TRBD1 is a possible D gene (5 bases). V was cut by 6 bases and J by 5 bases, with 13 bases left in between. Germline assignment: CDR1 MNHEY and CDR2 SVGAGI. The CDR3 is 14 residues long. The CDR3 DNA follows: TGTGCCAGCAGCCGAGGGGCTGGAAATGAAAAACTGTTTTTT. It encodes CASSRGAGNEKLFF.

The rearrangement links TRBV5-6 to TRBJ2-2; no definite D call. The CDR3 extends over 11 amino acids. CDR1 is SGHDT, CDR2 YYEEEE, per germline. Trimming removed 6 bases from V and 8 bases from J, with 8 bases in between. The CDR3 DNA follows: TGTGCCAGCAACAACCCTGGGGAGCTGTTTTTT. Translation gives CASNNPGELFF.

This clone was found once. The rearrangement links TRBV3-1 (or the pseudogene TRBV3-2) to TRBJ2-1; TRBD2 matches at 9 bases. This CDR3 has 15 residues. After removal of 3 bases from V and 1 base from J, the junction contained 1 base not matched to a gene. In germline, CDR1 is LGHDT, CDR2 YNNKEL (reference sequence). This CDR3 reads CASSQTSGSYNEQFF. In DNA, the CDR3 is TGTGCCAGCAGCCAGACTAGCGGATCCTACAATGAGCAGTTCTTC.

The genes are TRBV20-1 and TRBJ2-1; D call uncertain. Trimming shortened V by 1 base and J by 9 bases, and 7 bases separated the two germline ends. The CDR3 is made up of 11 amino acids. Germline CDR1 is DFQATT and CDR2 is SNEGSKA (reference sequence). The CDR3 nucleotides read TGCAGTGCTAGAGTTGCGGCTGAGCAGTTCTTC. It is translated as CSARVAAEQFF.